Presented here are 16 T cell receptor beta chains from one specimen sequenced in a study of control samples from healthy donors and cancer patients. Sequenced by immunoSEQ multiplex PCR; TCRdb stores in-frame clones only, minus some. The sample holds over 25,000 clones, around nine tenths seen once. What was sequenced was formalin-fixed, paraffin-embedded tissue. The origin of the receptors is a female donor with melanoma.

The chain uses TRBV6-5 and TRBJ2-5, with D perhaps TRBD1 (6 bases). Germline V gene sequence: CDR1 MNHEY, CDR2 SVGAGI. V lost 5 bases and J lost 7, with 17 bases in between. The CDR3 length is 14 residues. The CDR3 DNA follows: TGTGCCAGCAGTATCAGGGGAATGGGGGCGACCCAGTACTTC. Translating it yields CASSIRGMGATQYF.

This clone turned up a few times. This chain joins TRBV6-5 and TRBJ1-2; possible D gene TRBD1, 6 bases. Germline V gives CDR1 MNHEY, CDR2 SVGAGI. The CDR3 consists of 15 residues. Trimming took 0 bases from V and 3 from J, leaving 11 bases between them. CDR3 protein: CASSYSGGIYYGYTF. The DNA of the CDR3 is TGTGCCAGCAGTTACTCGGGGGGCATTTACTATGGCTACACCTTC.

This chain connects TRBV5-1 to TRBJ2-7; D not resolved. The V and J ends lost 0 bases and 4 bases respectively, with 8 bases between them. CDR1 and CDR2 (germline): SGHRS, YFSETQ. This CDR3 is built from 13 residues. The CDR3 nucleotides read TGCGCCAGCAGCTTGGTATCCGGGTACGAGCAGTACTTC. Translated, it gives CASSLVSGYEQYF.

The J gene is TRBJ1-2, the V gene TRBV7-2; no clear D. In germline, CDR1 is SGHTA, CDR2 FQGNSA. The V end lost 5 bases, the J end lost 0 bases, and 10 bases lay between the germline ends. This CDR3 region has 14 residues. The CDR3 DNA reads TGTGCCAGCAGCCCTGATTCTGCTAACTATGGCTACACCTTC. Residues: CASSPDSANYGYTF.

V gene TRBV7-9 combines with J gene TRBJ2-2, with D perhaps matching TRBD1 (5 bases). Germline CDR1 reads SEHNR; CDR2 reads FQNEAQ (reference sequence). CDR3 length: 16 residues. Trimming left V 2 bases short and J 5 bases short, with 15 bases between. This chain's CDR3 is CASSLLGPTGTGELFF. CDR3 nucleotide sequence: TGTGCCAGCAGCTTATTGGGGCCTACAGGAACCGGGGAGCTGTTTTTT. The complete variable domain, with remaining parts taken from reference TRBV7-9 and TRBJ2-2, reads DTGVSQNPRHKITKRGQNVTFRCDPISEHNRLYWYRQTLGQGPEFLTYFQNEAQLEKSRLLSDRFSAERPKGSFSTLEIQRTEQGDSAMYLCASSLLGPTGTGELFFGEGSRLTVL.

The V gene is TRBV27, the J gene TRBJ2-2; TRBD1 matches 8 bases. V shed 3 bases, J shed 0 bases, and the junction held 0 bases outside the gene matches. The CDR3 sequence is 15 residues long. Germline loops: CDR1 MNHEY, CDR2 SMNVEV (reference sequence). The CDR3: CASSLGQANTGELFF. CDR3 nucleotides: TGTGCCAGCAGTTTGGGACAGGCGAACACCGGGGAGCTGTTTTTT.

This sequence joins TRBV2 and TRBJ1-1; D may be TRBD1 (6 bases). The V gene's germline CDR1 is SNHLY and CDR2 FYNNEI. V was cut by 0 bases and J by 11 bases, with 13 bases left in between. The CDR3 has 13 residues. The CDR3 is CASSEALVGGAFF. The CDR3 nucleotides read TGTGCCAGCAGTGAAGCGCTCGTAGGGGGGGCTTTCTTT.

CDR3 in amino acids: CASSGGTGGSEKLFF. In DNA, the CDR3 is TGTGCCAGCAGCGGGGGGACAGGGGGAAGTGAAAAACTGTTTTTT. The V gene is TRBV5-6, the J gene TRBJ1-4; 11 bases fit TRBD1. The CDR3 length is 15 residues. The V gene end was trimmed by 4 bases and the J gene end by 7 bases; junction bases not matched to a gene: 6. CDR1 is SGHDT and CDR2 is YYEEEE in the germline V gene.

This clone was counted a single time. This sequence joins TRBV18 and TRBJ2-3; D perhaps matches TRBD1 (5 bases). The CDR3 has 15 residues. V was trimmed by 0 bases and J by 3 bases, leaving 10 bases between them. Germline V gene sequence: CDR1 KGHSH, CDR2 LQKENI. The CDR3 bases are TGTGCCAGCTCACCACCGGGCAGGGCTACAGATACGCAGTATTTT. Translating it yields CASSPPGRATDTQYF.

V gene TRBV5-1 combines with J gene TRBJ1-4; no clear D gene. CDR3 length: 15 amino acids. V gave up 2 bases and J gave up 7 bases, with 15 bases separating them. CDR1 is SGHRS and CDR2 is YFSETQ in the germline V gene. This chain's CDR3 is CASSFGVSTPEKLFF. CDR3 bases: TGCGCCAGCAGCTTCGGGGTTTCGACTCCTGAAAAACTGTTTTTT.

The genes are TRBV2 and TRBJ1-4; D not resolved. CDR1 SNHLY and CDR2 FYNNEI come from the germline V gene. V was pared by 1 base and J by 10 bases, with 10 bases between. The CDR3 has 13 residues. CDR3 DNA sequence: TGTGCCAGCAGTGAAGGAGGGATGGGAAAACTGTTTTTT. Translation gives CASSEGGMGKLFF.

This rearrangement joins TRBV5-6 to TRBJ1-6, with TRBD1 as a possible D gene (6 bases). The CDR3 sequence is 15 residues long. The V gene lost 0 bases and the J gene lost 10 bases, with 14 bases spanning the gap. CDR1 and CDR2 from the germline V gene are SGHDT and YYEEEE. The CDR3 loop reads CASSLEQGLFSPLHF. CDR3 bases: TGTGCCAGCAGCTTGGAGCAGGGGCTTTTCTCACCCCTCCACTTT.

The chain recombines TRBV7-8 with TRBJ2-3; D remains ambiguous. The V and J ends lost 5 bases and 0 bases respectively, with 9 bases between them. This CDR3 is built from 14 residues. In germline, CDR1 is SGHVS, CDR2 FQNEAQ. The DNA of the CDR3 is TGTGCCAGCAGCCCGGAACCTAGCACAGATACGCAGTATTTT. Its translation: CASSPEPSTDTQYF.

V usage is TRBV4-2 and J usage is TRBJ1-4; 7 bases align to TRBD1. V gave up 1 base and J gave up 0 bases; unmatched junction bases: 5. The germline CDR1 and CDR2 sequences are LGHNA and YNFKEQ. CDR3 size: 17 residues. The CDR3 is CASSQAGGGATNEKLFF. CDR3 DNA: TGTGCCAGCAGCCAAGCAGGGGGAGGAGCAACTAATGAAAAACTGTTTTTT.

The V gene is TRBV6-6, the J gene TRBJ2-5; D unresolved. In germline, CDR1 is MNHNY, CDR2 SVGAGI (reference sequence). Trimming left V 4 bases short and J 4 bases short, with 13 bases between. The CDR3 is 14 residues long. The CDR3 here is CASSSGSRLETQYF. In DNA, the CDR3 is TGTGCCAGCAGTTCGGGCAGTAGGTTAGAGACCCAGTACTTC.

The V gene is TRBV5-1, the J gene TRBJ2-1; the match to TRBD2 covers 11 bases. V trimming: 4 bases; J trimming: 2 bases; junction bases outside the gene matches: 8. Germline V gives CDR1 SGHRS, CDR2 YFSETQ. The length of the CDR3 is 17 residues. CDR3 DNA sequence: TGCGCCAGCAGCCAGGGGGCTAGCGGGAGGACCTACAATGAGCAGTTCTTC. It yields the protein CASSQGASGRTYNEQFF.